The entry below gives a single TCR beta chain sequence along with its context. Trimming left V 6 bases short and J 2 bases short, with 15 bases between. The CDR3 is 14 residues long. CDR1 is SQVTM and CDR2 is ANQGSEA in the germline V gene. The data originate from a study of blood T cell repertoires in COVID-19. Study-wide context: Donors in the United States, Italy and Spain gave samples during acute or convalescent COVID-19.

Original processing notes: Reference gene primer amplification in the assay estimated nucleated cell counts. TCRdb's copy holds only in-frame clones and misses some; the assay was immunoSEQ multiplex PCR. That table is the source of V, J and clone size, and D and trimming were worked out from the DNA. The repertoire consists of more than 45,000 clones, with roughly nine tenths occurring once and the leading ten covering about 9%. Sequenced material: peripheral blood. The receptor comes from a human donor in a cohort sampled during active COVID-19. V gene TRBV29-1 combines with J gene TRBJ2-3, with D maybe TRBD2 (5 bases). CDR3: CSVVRRGPTDTQYF. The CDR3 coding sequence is TGCAGCGTGGTCCGTCGCGGGCCCACAGATACGCAGTATTTT.